This T cell receptor beta chain was observed in a study of T cell responses to AZD1222 COVID-19 vaccine. As regards this clone: Its specificity is not known.

Germline V CDR1 and CDR2: MNHEY, SMNVEV (reference sequence). Trimming removed 6 bases from V and 7 bases from J, with 13 bases in between. This CDR3 is 13 amino acids long. Here immunoSEQ multiplex PCR was the method, and the copy in TCRdb shows in-frame clones only, minus some. The data show roughly 130,000 clones, 70% to 90% seen once. Overall study findings and caveats: Regions 160-218 and 743-854 held dominance among vaccine-associated CD4 TCRs, which spanned spike. Unmutated variant regions are reportedly the target of nearly half of TCRs that are spike-specific. The peak T cell response came first, and repertoires were sampled only after it. Two doses of AZD1222 preceded a rise in Spike-specific TCR breadth and depth.

The sequenced sample was peripheral blood, obtained on day 0 of AZD1222 vaccination. The clonotype comes from an adult in good health. The chain couples TRBV27 to TRBJ1-5, with D unclear. DNA for the CDR3: TGTGCCAGCAGAAGGAGGTTGACACAGCCCCAGCATTTT. As protein: CASRRRLTQPQHF.